The sample holds many counts of the clone carrying this T cell receptor (beta chain). This record comes from a study of human T cells and chemical hapten exposure. Study background: Small pooled library volume differences mainly caused per-sample TCR yield variation.

Documented time point: healthy volunteer bleed at 2 weeks. Total RNA was isolated from unfractionated whole blood. The library labeled individual cDNA molecules by adding unique molecular identifiers to them. Authors' processing steps: Per-sample TCR counts ranged from 23,224 to 690,600, median around 96,000. One entry per CDR3 protein, called by TCRdb with MiXCR from the RACE reads. The V and J calls here are based on TCRdb, not the publication. The data contain tens of thousands of distinct CDR3 sequences, about 8.6% of them singletons. The V and J ends lost 5 bases and 15 bases respectively, with 11 bases between them. Germline-derived CDR1 and CDR2 are MDHEN and SYDVKM. The CDR3 runs 11 residues.

This chain links TRBV28 with TRBJ1-6, with unresolved D. The origin of this receptor is a female donor in good health. Some clones in this sample may be carry-over from other donors' samples. The specimen was whole blood. Here the CDR3 reads CASSPGSGLHF. The CDR3 coding sequence is TGTGCCAGCAGTCCCGGTTCGGGCCTCCACTTT.